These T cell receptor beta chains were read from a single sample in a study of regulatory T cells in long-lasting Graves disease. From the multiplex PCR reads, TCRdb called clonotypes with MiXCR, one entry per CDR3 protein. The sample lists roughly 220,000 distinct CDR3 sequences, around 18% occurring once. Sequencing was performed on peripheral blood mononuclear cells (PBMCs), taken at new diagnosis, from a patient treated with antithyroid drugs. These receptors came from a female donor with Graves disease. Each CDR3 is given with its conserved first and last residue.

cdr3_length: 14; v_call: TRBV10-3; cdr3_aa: CAISEDRGQETQYF
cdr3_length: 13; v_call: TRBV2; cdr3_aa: CASRPLLNTEAFF
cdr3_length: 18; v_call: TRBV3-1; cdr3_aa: CASSQVGTSGSASETQYF
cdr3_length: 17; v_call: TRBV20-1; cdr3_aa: CSARDKGDPGRSYEQYF
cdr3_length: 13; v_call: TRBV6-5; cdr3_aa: CASSYGLNQPQHF
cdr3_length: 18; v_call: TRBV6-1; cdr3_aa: CASSRRVLNRGKGYEQYF
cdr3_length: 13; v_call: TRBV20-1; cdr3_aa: CSARAGIVTEAFF
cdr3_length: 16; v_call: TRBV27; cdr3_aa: CASSSGASGPYNEQFF
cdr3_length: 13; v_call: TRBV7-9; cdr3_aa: CASRILAGGPLFF
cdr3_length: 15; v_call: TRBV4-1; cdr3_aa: CASSQPDRSDGELFF
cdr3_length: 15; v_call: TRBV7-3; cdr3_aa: CASSLDLVAGNTQYF
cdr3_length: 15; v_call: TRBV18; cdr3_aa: CASSPPQGAKNIQYF
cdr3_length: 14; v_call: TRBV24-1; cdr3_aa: CATSDLTGNGELFF
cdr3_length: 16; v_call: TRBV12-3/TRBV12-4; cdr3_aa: CASSGSGLVGTGELFF
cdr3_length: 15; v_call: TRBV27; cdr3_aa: CASSLYQGSPDTQYF
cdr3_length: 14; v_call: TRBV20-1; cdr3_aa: CSAGGGGTNYGYTF
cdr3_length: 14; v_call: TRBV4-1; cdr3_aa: CASSQEDSLYEQYF